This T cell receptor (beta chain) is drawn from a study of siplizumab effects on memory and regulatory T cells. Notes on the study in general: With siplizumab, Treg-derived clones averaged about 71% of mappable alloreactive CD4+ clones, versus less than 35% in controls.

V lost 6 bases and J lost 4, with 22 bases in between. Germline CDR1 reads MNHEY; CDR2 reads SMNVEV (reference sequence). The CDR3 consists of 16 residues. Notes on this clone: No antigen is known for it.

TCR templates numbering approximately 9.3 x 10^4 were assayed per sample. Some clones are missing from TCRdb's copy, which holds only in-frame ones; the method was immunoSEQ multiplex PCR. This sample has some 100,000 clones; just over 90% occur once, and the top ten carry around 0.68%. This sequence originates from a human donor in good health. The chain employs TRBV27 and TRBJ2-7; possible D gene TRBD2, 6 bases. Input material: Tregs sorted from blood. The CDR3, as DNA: TGTGCCAGCAGCCCATTTATATACGGGAGTGGGTACGAGCAGTACTTC. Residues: CASSPFIYGSGYEQYF.